The 13 T cell receptor beta chains below were found in one sample sequenced in a study of CD4 T cells in relation to SARS-CoV-2 and coronaviruses. Assay: immunoSEQ multiplex PCR; the TCRdb copy retains only in-frame clones and omits some. This repertoire shows some 68,000 clones, approximately 95% found once; its top ten account for approximately 0.25%. Unexposed donor CD4+ T cells date from about 2011-2018, before the COVID-19 pandemic. The material sequenced was naive CD4+ T cells from PBMCs. The subset here: naive CD4+ T cells isolated by negative enrichment. The source of these receptors is a human donor in good health.

The chain joins TRBV18 to TRBJ2-3; D possibly uses TRBD1 or TRBD2 (5 bases each). Trimming removed 6 bases at V and 5 bases at J, with 18 bases between. The length of the CDR3 is 15 residues. From germline, CDR1 is KGHSH and CDR2 LQKENI. The CDR3 nucleotides are TGTGCCAGCTCGTACCGGGACGCTCTTGGAGATACGCAGTATTTT. It encodes CASSYRDALGDTQYF.

The V call is TRBV28, the J call TRBJ1-5, with D uncertain. CDR3 length equals 12 residues. Trimming took 6 bases from V and 7 from J, leaving 10 bases between them. CDR1 is MDHEN, CDR2 SYDVKM, per germline. The CDR3 DNA sequence: TGTGCCAGCAGCGCCCTCAGGCAGCCCCAGCATTTT. This codes for CASSALRQPQHF.

This chain uses TRBV15 with TRBJ1-4; D is unresolved. The CDR3 loop spans 13 amino acids. V dropped 0 bases and J dropped 2 bases, with 1 base sitting between them. CDR1 and CDR2 (germline): LNHNV, YYDKDF (reference sequence). This CDR3 reads CATSRDTNEKLFF. The CDR3 DNA is TGTGCCACCAGCAGAGACACTAATGAAAAACTGTTTTTT.

V usage is TRBV5-4 and J usage is TRBJ1-1; the D is unclear. V shed 5 bases and J shed 5 bases, with 10 bases lying between them. The CDR3 covers 12 residues. CDR1 and CDR2 from the germline V gene are SGHNT and YYREEE (reference sequence). In DNA, the CDR3 is TGTGCCAGCAGTTCCCTGTGGACTGAAGCTTTCTTT. It specifies CASSSLWTEAFF.

The chain carries TRBV9 and TRBJ2-1, with D perhaps TRBD2 (5 bases). The CDR3 contains 16 residues. Germline assignment: CDR1 SGDLS and CDR2 YYNGEE. V was cut by 4 bases and J by 0 bases, with 14 bases left in between. DNA for the CDR3: TGTGCCAGCAGCCCTAGAGGGCAGAGCTCCTACAATGAGCAGTTCTTC. Amino acid sequence: CASSPRGQSSYNEQFF. Combining the CDR3 with reference TRBV9 and TRBJ2-1 gives the whole variable domain DSGVTQTPKHLITATGQRVTLRCSPRSGDLSVYWYQQSLDQGLQFLIQYYNGEERAKGNILERFSAQQFPDLHSELNLSSLELGDSALYFCASSPRGQSSYNEQFFGPGTRLTVL.

V and J are TRBV7-9 and TRBJ1-4, with a weak D call TRBD1 (5 bases). V lost 5 bases and J 0 bases, leaving 13 bases between the germline ends. Looked up from germline, CDR1 is SEHNR and CDR2 is FQNEAQ (reference sequence). This CDR3 spans 16 amino acids. In DNA, the CDR3 is TGTGCCAGCAGCCGAGGGGTTACAGCAACTAATGAAAAACTGTTTTTT. Its protein product is CASSRGVTATNEKLFF.

CDR3 sequence: CASSEREIPFSGANVLTF. The CDR3 DNA follows: TGTGCCAGCAGTGAGAGAGAGATTCCTTTCTCTGGGGCCAACGTCCTGACTTTC. The rearrangement uses TRBV6-4 and TRBJ2-6; D remains ambiguous. Germline values: CDR1 MRHNA, CDR2 SNTAGT. Trimming shortened V by 3 bases and J by 0 bases, and 15 bases separated the two germline ends. The CDR3 runs 18 residues.

V and J are TRBV3-1 (or the pseudogene TRBV3-2) and TRBJ1-1; TRBD1 is a possible D gene (5 bases). The ends were cut back, 0 bases at V and 0 bases at J, with 5 bases in the middle. This CDR3 has 14 residues. Germline CDR1 reads LGHDT; CDR2 reads YNNKEL (reference sequence). The CDR3 nucleotides are TGTGCCAGCAGCCAAGAGGGGGTGAACACTGAAGCTTTCTTT. This codes for CASSQEGVNTEAFF.

Here the CDR3 reads CASSSQRAANTGELFF. The CDR3 DNA reads as TGTGCCAGCAGTTCTCAGCGGGCCGCGAACACCGGGGAGCTGTTTTTT. This rearrangement joins TRBV2 to TRBJ2-2, with a tentative D call TRBD2 (6 bases). CDR1 and CDR2 (germline): SNHLY, FYNNEI. This CDR3 comprises 16 residues. Between the trimmed V and J ends, which lost 5 bases and 0 bases, there was a span of 13 bases.

The CDR3 sequence is CASCLGNTEAFF. The CDR3 nucleotides are TGTGCCAGCTGCCTTGGAAACACTGAAGCTTTCTTT. The chain has TRBV7-9 and TRBJ1-1; D gene ambiguous. The germline CDR1 and CDR2 sequences are SEHNR and FQNEAQ (reference sequence). The length of the CDR3 is 12 residues. V gave up 8 bases and J gave up 2 bases, with 9 bases separating them.

The chain employs TRBV5-1 and TRBJ2-1; 11 nucleotides align to TRBD2. V dropped 5 bases and J dropped 4; count of bases not matched to a gene: 5. The CDR3 has 15 residues. Looked up from germline, CDR1 is SGHRS and CDR2 is YFSETQ. The CDR3 nucleotides read TGCGCCAGCAGTGATACTAGCGGGGGTTACAATGAGCAGTTCTTC. This encodes CASSDTSGGYNEQFF.

The rearrangement joins TRBV9 to TRBJ1-4; no definite D call. The germline CDR1 and CDR2 sequences are SGDLS and YYNGEE. The CDR3 is 15 residues long. V lost 3 bases, J lost 7 bases, and 16 bases lay in between. CDR3 sequence (DNA): TGTGCCAGCAGCGGAGGACTCGCGCGGCGTGAAAAACTGTTTTTT. This gives the protein CASSGGLARREKLFF.

This rearrangement joins TRBV3-1 (or the pseudogene TRBV3-2) to TRBJ1-5; D is uncertain. Germline V CDR1 and CDR2: LGHDT, YNNKEL (reference sequence). This CDR3 spans 16 amino acids. Trimming took 2 bases from V and 3 from J, leaving 14 bases between them. The chain's CDR3 is CASSQSDGGINQPQHF. DNA for the CDR3: TGTGCCAGCAGCCAAAGCGACGGAGGAATCAATCAGCCCCAGCATTTT.